The 13 T cell receptor beta chains reported below all come from one sample, sequenced in a study of T cells after yellow fever vaccination. TCRdb called the 5' RACE reads again in MiXCR, with one record for every CDR3 protein. Of a few hundred thousand distinct CDR3 sequences listed, around 6.8% were seen once; the top ten hold 18%. The specimen was PBMCs, collected roughly seven weeks after the first yellow fever vaccination. Receptor source: a man between 18 and 35 years old who received the YFV17D yellow fever vaccine.

This rearrangement joins TRBV6-6 to TRBJ1-5; no definite D call. Germline V gene lookup returns CDR1 MNHNY and CDR2 SVGAGI (reference sequence). V gave up 11 bases and J gave up 3 bases, with 11 bases separating them. This CDR3 has 12 amino acids. CDR3 region: CAGAGFNQPQHF. The CDR3 region has the DNA TGTGCCGGCGCGGGATTCAATCAGCCCCAGCATTTT.

The rearrangement joins TRBV27 to TRBJ1-5, with 8 bases identical to TRBD1. With 3 bases clipped from V and 0 bases from J, the junction kept 7 bases outside the gene matches. Germline lookup yields CDR1 MNHEY and CDR2 SMNVEV (reference sequence). CDR3 size: 17 residues. The CDR3 reads CASSFKPTGDSNQPQHF. In DNA form, the CDR3 reads TGTGCCAGCAGTTTTAAACCGACAGGGGATAGCAATCAGCCCCAGCATTTT.

This clonotype was observed at least ten times. The rearrangement links TRBV7-9 to TRBJ2-5; D not certain. Germline CDR1 SEHNR, CDR2 FQNEAQ (reference sequence). The CDR3 sequence is 12 residues long. V gave up 5 bases and J gave up 1 base, with 5 bases separating them. As DNA, the CDR3 is TGTGCCAGCAGCCCGCCCCAAGAGACCCAGTACTTC. Its protein is CASSPPQETQYF. Full variable domain (missing parts from reference TRBV7-9 and TRBJ2-5): DTGVSQNPRHKITKRGQNVTFRCDPISEHNRLYWYRQTLGQGPEFLTYFQNEAQLEKSRLLSDRFSAERPKGSFSTLEIQRTEQGDSAMYLCASSPPQETQYFGPGTRLLVL.

This clonotype appeared a few times. The chain has TRBV19 and TRBJ2-1, with 9 bases identical to TRBD1. The junction had 13 bases not matched to a gene; V was cut back by 7 bases and J by 9 bases. Looked up from germline, CDR1 is LNHDA and CDR2 is SQIVND (reference sequence). The CDR3 runs 15 residues. The DNA for the CDR3 is TGTGCCAGTAAATTGTTGGGACAGGGTATCAGTGAGCAGTTCTTC. Amino acids: CASKLLGQGISEQFF.

This rearrangement joins TRBV12-3 or TRBV12-4 to TRBJ1-1, with a tentative D call TRBD1 (6 bases). The CDR3 runs to 15 residues. Between the trimmed V and J ends, which lost 3 bases and 8 bases, there was a span of 19 bases. The CDR3 spells CASSFPGAALSEAFF. In nucleotides, the CDR3 is TGTGCCAGCAGTTTTCCGGGGGCAGCCCTATCGGAAGCTTTCTTT.

The rearrangement links TRBV6-2 or TRBV6-3 to TRBJ2-7, with D perhaps matching TRBD1 (6 bases). Germline values: CDR1 MNHEY, CDR2 SVGEGT. V lost 4 bases and J lost 3, with 13 bases in between. CDR3 size: 14 residues. CDR3 nucleotide sequence: TGTGCCAGCAGTTTACAGGGTCCACACTACGAGCAGTACGTC. Amino acid sequence: CASSLQGPHYEQYV.

In its sample, this clonotype was seen many times. The chain couples TRBV6-5 to TRBJ2-1; tentative D call: TRBD1 (6 bases). In germline, CDR1 is MNHEY, CDR2 SVGAGI. This CDR3 comprises 15 residues. Trimming cost V 2 bases and J 6 bases, with 14 bases left between them. CDR3 coding DNA: TGTGCCAGCAGTTACCAGGGGTTCCTCGGCAATGAGCAGTTCTTC. This codes for CASSYQGFLGNEQFF.

This clonotype was found a few times. The chain couples TRBV29-1 to TRBJ1-2; D unresolved. The CDR3 totals 11 residues. V was cut by 5 bases and J by 2 bases, with 6 bases left in between. Looked up from germline, CDR1 is SQVTM and CDR2 is ANQGSEA. CDR3 protein: CSVYLNYGYTF. In DNA form, the CDR3 reads TGCAGCGTTTATCTGAACTATGGCTACACCTTC.

This clonotype has just a few counts. Mismatch with germline at one junction end may stem from a read error. V gene TRBV4-3 combines with J gene TRBJ2-7; perhaps TRBD1 as D (6 bases). The CDR3 runs to 14 residues. CDR1 and CDR2 (germline): LGHNA, YSLEER. The CDR3 here is CARSQGVGAREQYF. The DNA for the CDR3 is TGCGCCAGAAGCCAAGGAGTGGGGGCGAGGGAGCAGTACTTC.

J is TRBJ1-6 and V is TRBV11-2; 8 bases match TRBD1. The CDR3 spans 18 residues. Germline trimming cut 3 bases from V and 0 bases from J; bases unmatched to any gene: 7. CDR1 is SGHAT, CDR2 FQNNGV, per germline. The CDR3 loop reads CASSFPGQAGSYNSPLHF. The CDR3 nucleotides are TGTGCCAGCAGCTTCCCGGGACAGGCGGGCTCCTATAATTCACCCCTCCACTTT.

V is TRBV7-2 and J is TRBJ1-6; a weak D match, TRBD1 (5 bases). V gave up 0 bases and J gave up 15 bases, with 12 bases separating them. The CDR3 is 13 amino acids. Germline V gene sequence: CDR1 SGHTA, CDR2 FQGNSA. In nucleotides, the CDR3 is TGTGCCAGCAGCTTAGCGGGCGGGGCAGACCTCCACTTT. It codes for CASSLAGGADLHF.

This clonotype showed up many times. The chain couples TRBV28 to TRBJ2-7, with a possible D match to TRBD1 (6 bases). V shed 5 bases and J shed 6 bases, with 14 bases lying between them. CDR1 is MDHEN and CDR2 is SYDVKM in the germline V gene. This CDR3 region has 13 residues. The CDR3 region has the DNA TGTGCCAGCAGTCCAATCGGGACACCCGAGCAGTACGTC. It translates to CASSPIGTPEQYV.

This clonotype has ten or more counts. The chain links TRBV7-9 to TRBJ2-2; D may be TRBD2 (5 bases). The CDR3 has 16 residues. The ends were cut back, 5 bases at V and 1 base at J, with 14 bases in the middle. Looked up from germline, CDR1 is SEHNR and CDR2 is FQNEAQ (reference sequence). DNA of the CDR3: TGTGCCAGCAGCAAGATAGCGCTACTGAACACCGGGGAGCTGTTTTTT. Amino acids: CASSKIALLNTGELFF.